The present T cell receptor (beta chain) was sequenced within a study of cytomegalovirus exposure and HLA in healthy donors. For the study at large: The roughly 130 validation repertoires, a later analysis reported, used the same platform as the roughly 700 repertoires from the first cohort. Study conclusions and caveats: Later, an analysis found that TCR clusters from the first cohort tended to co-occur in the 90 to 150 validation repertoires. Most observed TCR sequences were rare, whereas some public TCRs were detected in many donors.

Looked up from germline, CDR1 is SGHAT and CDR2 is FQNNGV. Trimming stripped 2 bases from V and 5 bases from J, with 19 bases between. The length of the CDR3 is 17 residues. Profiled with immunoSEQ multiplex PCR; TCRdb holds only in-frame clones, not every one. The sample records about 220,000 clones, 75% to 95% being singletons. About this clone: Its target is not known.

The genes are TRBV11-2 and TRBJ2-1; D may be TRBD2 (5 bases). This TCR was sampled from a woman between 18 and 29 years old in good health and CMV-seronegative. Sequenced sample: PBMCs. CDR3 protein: CASSLSAGTNQDNEQFF. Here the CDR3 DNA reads TGTGCCAGCAGCTTAAGCGCGGGTACAAACCAAGACAATGAGCAGTTCTTC.